The 5 T cell receptor beta chains reported below all come from one sample, sequenced in a study of T cells in Graves' hyperthyroidism and ophthalmopathy. Amplification yielded TCR beta CDR3 regions, with RNA transcripts as the source. First-round RT-PCR of the TCR CDR3 relied on the HTBI primer set. From the multiplex PCR reads, TCRdb called clonotypes with MiXCR, one entry per CDR3 protein. The sample includes about 300,000 distinct CDR3 sequences, around 19% of them seen just once. Material for sequencing was blood. The receptors were gathered from a man aged 45-60 years with Graves' ophthalmopathy.

The V and J genes are TRBV29-1 and TRBJ2-4, with TRBD1 matching 9 bases. The V segment lost 6 bases and the J segment 8 bases; nucleotides outside the gene matches: 14. The CDR3 is 15 residues long. Per the germline V gene, CDR1 is SQVTM and CDR2 is ANQGSEA. CDR3: CSVDDLTGGADIQYF. CDR3 coding DNA: TGCAGCGTCGACGACCTCACAGGGGGCGCAGACATTCAGTACTTC.

This chain uses TRBV20-1 with TRBJ2-5, with D possibly being TRBD2 (5 bases). Germline V CDR1 and CDR2: DFQATT, SNEGSKA (reference sequence). Trimming removed 4 bases at V and 4 bases at J, with 19 bases between. The CDR3 is made up of 15 amino acids. The CDR3, as DNA: TGCAGTGCTACCCAGGCGACTCCCGGAGGAGAGACCCAGTACTTC. Encoded protein: CSATQATPGGETQYF.

In DNA, the CDR3 is TGTGCCAGCAGTAGGGGGGTTCAAGAGACCCAGTACTTC. This sequence encodes CASSRGVQETQYF. This chain uses TRBV28 with TRBJ2-5; the D call may be TRBD1 or TRBD2 (6 bases each). Trimming pared 5 bases from V and 2 bases from J, leaving 9 bases between. The CDR3 spans 13 residues. Germline values: CDR1 MDHEN, CDR2 SYDVKM. Full variable domain (outside the CDR3, taken from reference TRBV28 and TRBJ2-5): DVKVTQSSRYLVKRTGEKVFLECVQDMDHENMFWYRQDPGLGLRLIYFSYDVKMKEKGDIPEGYSVSREKKERFSLILESASTNQTSMYLCASSRGVQETQYFGPGTRLLVL.

This clonotype was seen repeatedly, ten times or more. V and J are TRBV7-9 and TRBJ2-7; D is perhaps TRBD1 (6 bases). V was shortened by 8 bases and J by 5 bases, with 13 bases between the two germline ends. Germline V gives CDR1 SEHNR, CDR2 FQNEAQ (reference sequence). The length of the CDR3 is 12 residues. CDR3 sequence (DNA): TGTGCCAGCGGGAACAGGGCGAACGAGCAGTACTTC. Amino acid sequence: CASGNRANEQYF.

This clonotype was counted between two and nine times. V usage is TRBV12-5 and J usage is TRBJ1-1, with D possibly matching TRBD1 (5 bases). Germline V gene lookup returns CDR1 LGHNT and CDR2 FRNRAP. Trimming stripped 0 bases from V and 3 bases from J, with 11 bases between. The CDR3 has 15 amino acids. The CDR3 sequence is CASGLVLSGHTEAFF. In DNA, the CDR3 is TGTGCTAGTGGTTTGGTACTGTCGGGACACACTGAAGCTTTCTTT.